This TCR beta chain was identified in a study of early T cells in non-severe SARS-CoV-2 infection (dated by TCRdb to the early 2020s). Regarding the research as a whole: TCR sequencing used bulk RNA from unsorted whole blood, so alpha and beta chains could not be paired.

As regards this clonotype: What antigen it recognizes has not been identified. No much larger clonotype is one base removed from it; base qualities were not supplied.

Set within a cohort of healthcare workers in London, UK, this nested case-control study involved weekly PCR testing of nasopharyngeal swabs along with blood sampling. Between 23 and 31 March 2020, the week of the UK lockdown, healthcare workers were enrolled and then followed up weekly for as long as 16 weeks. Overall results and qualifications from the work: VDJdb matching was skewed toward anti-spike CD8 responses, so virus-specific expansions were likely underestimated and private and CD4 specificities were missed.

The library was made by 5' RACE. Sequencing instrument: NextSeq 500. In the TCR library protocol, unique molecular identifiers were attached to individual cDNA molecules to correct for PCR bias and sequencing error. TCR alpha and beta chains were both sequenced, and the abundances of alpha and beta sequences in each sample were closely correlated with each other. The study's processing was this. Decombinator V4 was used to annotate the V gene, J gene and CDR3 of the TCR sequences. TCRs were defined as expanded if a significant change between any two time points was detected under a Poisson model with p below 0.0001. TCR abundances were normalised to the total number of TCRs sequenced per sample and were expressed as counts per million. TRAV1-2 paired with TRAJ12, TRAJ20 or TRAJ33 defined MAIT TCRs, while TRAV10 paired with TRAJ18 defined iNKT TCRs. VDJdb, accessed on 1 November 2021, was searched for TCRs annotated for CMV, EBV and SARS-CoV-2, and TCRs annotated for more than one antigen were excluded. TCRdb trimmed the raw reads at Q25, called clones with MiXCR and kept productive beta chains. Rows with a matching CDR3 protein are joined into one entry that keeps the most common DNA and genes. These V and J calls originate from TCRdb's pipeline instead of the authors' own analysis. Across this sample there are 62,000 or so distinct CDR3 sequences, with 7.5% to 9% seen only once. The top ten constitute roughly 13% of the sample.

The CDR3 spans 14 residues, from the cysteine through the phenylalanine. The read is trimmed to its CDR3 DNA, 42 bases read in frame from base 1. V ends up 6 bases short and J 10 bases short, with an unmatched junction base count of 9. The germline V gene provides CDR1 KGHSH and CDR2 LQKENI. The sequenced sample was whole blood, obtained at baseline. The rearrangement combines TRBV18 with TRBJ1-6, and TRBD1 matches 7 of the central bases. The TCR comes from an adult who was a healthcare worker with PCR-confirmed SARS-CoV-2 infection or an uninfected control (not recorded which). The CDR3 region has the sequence CASSPTGPESPLHF. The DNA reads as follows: TGTGCCAGCTCCCCGACAGGGCCGGAATCACCCCTCCACTTT.